Listed below are T cell receptor beta chains from one sample, sequenced in a study of T-cell reconstitution after alpha-beta-depleted transplantation in children. MiXCR, run by TCRdb on the PCR reads, gives a single entry per CDR3 protein. The sample holds 580,000 or so distinct CDR3 sequences, more than 20% seen once. The sequenced sample was PBMCs, mostly from graft donor cells, obtained 360 days after TCRalphabeta/CD19-depleted stem cell transplant. These TCRs come from a boy in the first two years of life who had a stem cell transplant for acute myeloid leukemia, so the T cells may come from the graft donor. CDR3s include the opening cysteine and the closing phenylalanine or tryptophan. Fields, in order: D gene, J gene, V gene, CDR3 length, clone size, CDR3 protein, CDR3 DNA. A D gene is named only where the DNA matches it firmly. The size of a clone is reported for some rows only, either as once, few or many, or as a class for expanded clones.

>TRBD1|TRBJ1-5|TRBV19|14|many
CASSGTGGKQPQHF
TGTGCCAGTAGCGGGACAGGGGGCAAACAGCCCCAGCATTTT
>-|TRBJ1-1|TRBV5-1|14|-
CASSLAGLSTEAFF
TGCGCCAGCAGCTTGGCAGGGTTGAGCACTGAAGCTTTCTTT
>TRBD1|TRBJ2-7|TRBV13|15|-
CASSRPGQGDYEQYF
TGTGCCAGCAGCCGACCGGGACAGGGGGACTACGAGCAGTACTTC
>-|TRBJ1-5|TRBV20-1|17|many
CSARDIRPQASNQPQHF
TGCAGTGCTAGAGATATACGCCCGCAGGCTAGCAATCAGCCCCAGCATTTT
>-|TRBJ2-7|TRBV7-3|14|few
CASSFHRAFDEQYF
TGTGCCAGCAGCTTTCATAGGGCCTTTGACGAGCAGTACTTC
>TRBD1|TRBJ2-3|TRBV20-1|12|-
CSARTGSDTQYF
TGCAGTGCTAGGACAGGGAGCGATACGCAGTATTTT
>-|TRBJ1-2|TRBV12-3/TRBV12-4|13|-
CASSLLISYGYTF
TGTGCCAGCAGTTTATTAATCAGCTATGGCTACACCTTC
>-|TRBJ1-1|TRBV6-2/TRBV6-3|16|many
CASSPFKGLLNTEAFF
TGTGCCAGCAGTCCCTTCAAGGGCTTATTGAACACTGAAGCTTTCTTT
>-|TRBJ2-5|TRBV4-3|15|-
CASSMLWGSQETQYF
TGCGCCAGCAGCATGTTATGGGGGAGCCAAGAGACCCAGTACTTC
>TRBD1|TRBJ2-5|TRBV6-1|14|few
CASSSTGNLETQYF
TGTGCCAGCAGCTCGACAGGGAACTTAGAGACCCAGTACTTC
>-|TRBJ2-7|TRBV25-1|14|once
CASSEYAGGYEQYF
TGTGCCAGCAGTGAATATGCAGGGGGGTACGAGCAGTACTTC
>-|TRBJ2-7|TRBV29-1|12|many
CSVWTSVYEQYF
TGCAGCGTCTGGACAAGCGTCTACGAGCAGTACTTC
>-|TRBJ1-2|TRBV29-1|16|few
CSVVPPSPPGNYGYTF
TGCAGCGTTGTGCCCCCTTCTCCACCAGGGAACTATGGCTACACCTTC
>-|TRBJ1-2|TRBV10-2|16|-
CASSESRWQISYGYTF
TGCGCCAGCAGTGAGTCAAGGTGGCAGATAAGCTATGGCTACACCTTC
>-|TRBJ2-4|TRBV12-3/TRBV12-4|15|-
CASSLAGGAGNIQYF
TGTGCCAGCAGTTTAGCGGGGGGGGCGGGAAACATTCAGTACTTC
>TRBD2|TRBJ2-7|TRBV7-2|14|once
CVSSFGLASHEQYF
TGTGTCAGCAGCTTTGGACTAGCCAGCCACGAGCAGTACTTC
>-|TRBJ1-2|TRBV28|13|few
CASRSQFNYGYTF
TGTGCCAGCAGGTCGCAGTTTAACTATGGCTACACCTTC
>TRBD1|TRBJ2-7|TRBV12-3/TRBV12-4|13|once
CASTIQGAGEQYF
TGTGCCAGCACCATACAGGGGGCGGGTGAGCAGTACTTC
>-|TRBJ1-1|TRBV20-1|15|many
CSAFLSGTVNTEAFF
TGCAGTGCATTCCTGTCCGGGACGGTGAACACTGAAGCTTTCTTT
>-|TRBJ1-2|TRBV7-9|14|few
CASSERATGRGYTF
TGTGCCAGCAGCGAAAGAGCGACAGGACGAGGCTACACCTTC
>-|TRBJ1-1|TRBV10-3|14|few
CAISDASENTEAFF
TGTGCCATCAGTGACGCCTCAGAGAACACTGAAGCTTTCTTT
>-|TRBJ2-5|TRBV12-3/TRBV12-4|12|many
CASSKNQETQYF
TGTGCCAGCAGTAAGAACCAAGAGACCCAGTACTTC
>TRBD2|TRBJ2-1|TRBV7-2|17|-
CASSSGLAGPMSDEQFF
TGTGCCAGCAGCTCGGGACTAGCGGGGCCCATGTCAGATGAGCAGTTCTTC
>-|TRBJ1-2|TRBV29-1|13|many
CSVENREGYGYTF
TGCAGCGTTGAAAACAGGGAGGGCTATGGCTACACCTTC
>-|TRBJ1-1|TRBV2|13|few
CASGYRMNTEAFF
TGTGCCAGCGGCTACAGGATGAACACTGAAGCTTTCTTT
>-|TRBJ2-2|TRBV6-1|14|many
CASSPERDTGELFF
TGTGCCAGCAGTCCCGAACGGGACACCGGGGAGCTGTTTTTT
>TRBD1|TRBJ2-7|TRBV7-9|14|-
CASSLVAGGGEQYF
TGTGCCAGCAGCTTAGTGGCAGGGGGTGGCGAGCAGTACTTC
>-|TRBJ2-3|TRBV13|14|many
CASSLAGDTDTQYF
TGTGCCAGCAGCTTAGCGGGGGACACAGATACGCAGTATTTT
>-|TRBJ2-3|TRBV12-3/TRBV12-4|14|-
CATVRTYRTDTQYF
TGTGCCACCGTTCGGACATACCGCACAGATACGCAGTATTTT
>TRBD1|TRBJ1-2|TRBV6-1|15|-
CASSTGTGFHYGYTF
TGTGCCAGCAGTACCGGGACAGGGTTCCACTATGGCTACACCTTC
>TRBD1|TRBJ2-2|TRBV5-1|17|-
CASSLDRGRPNTGELFF
TGCGCCAGCAGTCTGGACAGGGGGAGACCGAACACCGGGGAGCTGTTTTTT
>-|TRBJ2-1|TRBV7-2|17|many
CASSFPRQGVLYNEQFF
TGTGCCAGCAGCTTCCCCCGCCAAGGGGTACTTTACAATGAGCAGTTCTTC
>-|TRBJ1-1|TRBV28|14|-
CASSFTAGGTEAFF
TGTGCCAGCAGTTTCACGGCCGGGGGCACTGAAGCTTTCTTT
>-|TRBJ2-3|TRBV24-1|13|many
CATSDFLGDTQYF
TGTGCCACCAGTGATTTCCTAGGGGATACGCAGTATTTT